One and the same sample provided the 24 T cell receptor beta chains below, sequenced in a study of blood T cell repertoires in COVID-19. Some clones are missing from TCRdb's copy, which holds only in-frame ones; the method was immunoSEQ multiplex PCR. The sample holds around 160,000 clones; around 81% are singletons and the top ten take around 10%. The sequenced material came from peripheral blood. The receptors here all came from a man in his fifties or sixties with active or convalescent COVID-19.

The chain joins TRBV7-9 to TRBJ2-1, with 8 bases that match TRBD1. CDR3 length: 15 residues. V was clipped by 5 bases and J by 0 bases; unmatched bases: 3. CDR1 SEHNR and CDR2 FQNEAQ come from the germline V gene (reference sequence). The CDR3: CASSQTGVSYNEQFF. The CDR3 nucleotides are TGTGCCAGCAGCCAGACAGGGGTCTCCTACAATGAGCAGTTCTTC.

The J gene is TRBJ1-2, the V gene TRBV4-2; a possible D gene is TRBD1 (5 bases). CDR1 LGHNA and CDR2 YNFKEQ come from the germline V gene. The CDR3 is made up of 15 amino acids. V was cut by 0 bases and J by 7 bases, with 15 bases left in between. The CDR3 DNA follows: TGTGCCAGCAGCCAAGATCTCGCAGGGTTTGTTGGCTACACCTTC. Protein: CASSQDLAGFVGYTF.

J is TRBJ2-2 and V is TRBV11-2; 11 bases line up with TRBD2. Germline CDR1 and CDR2: SGHAT and FQNNGV. The CDR3 is made up of 15 amino acids. V shed 5 bases, J shed 2 bases, and the junction held 1 base outside the gene matches. CDR3 nucleotides: TGTGCCAGCAGCCTAGCGGGGGGAAACACCGGGGAGCTGTTTTTT. Its translation is CASSLAGGNTGELFF.

This chain links TRBV18 with TRBJ2-7; D is possibly TRBD2 (5 bases). The CDR3 loop spans 14 amino acids. Germline V gene data show CDR1 as KGHSH and CDR2 as LQKENI. Trimming took off 3 bases at V and 6 bases at J, with 15 bases between the two ends. The CDR3: CASSPPPASTEQYF. The CDR3 nucleotides are TGTGCCAGCTCACCCCCTCCGGCTAGCACCGAGCAGTACTTC.

This clone has just a few counts. This chain links TRBV6-5 with TRBJ1-2, with a possible D match to TRBD1 (5 bases). Trimming cost V 7 bases and J 8 bases, with 14 bases left between them. CDR1 is MNHEY and CDR2 is SVGAGI in the germline V gene. The CDR3 contains 12 residues. Written as DNA, the CDR3 is TGTGCCAGCACACGACGGGGGGAAGGCTACACCTTC. Amino acid sequence: CASTRRGEGYTF.

This clone was counted once. The chain links TRBV5-4 to TRBJ2-3; 11 nucleotides align to TRBD2. There are 15 residues in the CDR3. Germline CDR1 SGHNT, CDR2 YYREEE (reference sequence). V was clipped by 4 bases and J by 6 bases; unmatched bases: 7. CDR3 sequence reads: CASSPPPSGGDTQYF. DNA of the CDR3: TGTGCCAGCAGCCCGCCCCCTAGCGGGGGGGATACGCAGTATTTT.

The chain is built from TRBV14 and TRBJ2-1; 7 bases fit TRBD2. Germline V CDR1 and CDR2: SGHDN, FVKESK. This CDR3 is 15 amino acids long. V was pared by 4 bases and J by 7 bases, with 10 bases of the junction left unmatched. The CDR3 reads CASSRGGGLKNEQFF. CDR3 bases: TGTGCCAGCAGCCGTGGGGGAGGGCTGAAGAATGAGCAGTTCTTC.

The rearrangement joins TRBV25-1 to TRBJ1-2; D possibly corresponds to TRBD1 (5 bases). The V and J ends lost 5 bases and 5 bases respectively, with 21 bases between them. This CDR3 contains 16 residues. Germline values: CDR1 MGHDK, CDR2 SYGVNS. The CDR3 loop is CASSLSTQGMGYGYTF. The CDR3 DNA reads as TGTGCCAGCAGTTTGAGCACTCAGGGCATGGGTTATGGCTACACCTTC.

V is TRBV12-3 or TRBV12-4 and J is TRBJ2-2; possibly TRBD1 for D (6 bases). The length of the CDR3 is 13 residues. V lost 6 bases, J lost 8 bases, and 13 bases lay in between. The CDR3 loop reads CASRTTQGGELFF. Here the CDR3 DNA reads TGTGCCAGCAGGACTACACAGGGAGGGGAGCTGTTTTTT.

The chain recombines TRBV19 with TRBJ2-1; 14 bases align to TRBD2. V shed 6 bases, J shed 7 bases, and the junction held 5 bases outside the gene matches. CDR3 size: 15 residues. Germline V gives CDR1 LNHDA, CDR2 SQIVND (reference sequence). CDR3 DNA sequence: TGTGCCAGTAGCCAGACTAGCGGGAGGGGTAATGAGCAGTTCTTC. It translates to CASSQTSGRGNEQFF.

This clone occurred a few times. The rearrangement joins TRBV7-9 to TRBJ2-2; 8 bases align to TRBD2. After removal of 5 bases from V and 8 bases from J, the junction contained 16 bases not matched to a gene. The CDR3 spans 17 residues. Germline assignment: CDR1 SEHNR and CDR2 FQNEAQ (reference sequence). The DNA for the CDR3 is TGTGCCAGCAGCCAGGGCCAGATAGCGGGGCCAGCGGGGGAGCTGTTTTTT. Protein: CASSQGQIAGPAGELFF.

The gene calls are TRBV7-2 and TRBJ2-3; 12 nucleotides match TRBD2. Germline CDR1 is SGHTA and CDR2 is FQGNSA. This CDR3 contains 16 residues. Trimming removed 2 bases from V and 6 bases from J; junction bases left unmatched: 6. The CDR3 spells CASSLKGLAGPDTQYF. DNA of the CDR3: TGTGCCAGCAGCTTAAAGGGACTAGCGGGCCCCGATACGCAGTATTTT.

The rearrangement joins TRBV7-2 to TRBJ2-2; possibly TRBD1 for D (6 bases). CDR3 size: 15 residues. The V and J ends lost 4 bases and 1 base respectively, with 10 bases between them. Germline-derived CDR1 and CDR2 are SGHTA and FQGNSA. The CDR3 nucleotides read TGTGCCAGCAGCTGGACAGACCGGAACACCGGGGAGCTGTTTTTT. Protein sequence: CASSWTDRNTGELFF.

This clone turned up a few times. This chain connects TRBV5-4 to TRBJ1-1; D not resolved. Germline V gives CDR1 SGHNT, CDR2 YYREEE (reference sequence). The CDR3 sequence is 14 residues long. V gave up 0 bases and J gave up 4 bases, with 10 bases separating them. CDR3 in DNA: TGTGCCAGCAGCTTGGCCAACAGCGGCACTGAAGCTTTCTTT. Protein: CASSLANSGTEAFF. Supplemented by reference TRBV5-4 and TRBJ1-1, the full variable domain reads ETGVTQSPTHLIKTRGQQVTLRCSSQSGHNTVSWYQQALGQGPQFIFQYYREEENGRGNFPPRFSGLQFPNYSSELNVNALELDDSALYLCASSLANSGTEAFFGQGTRLTVV.

This sequence joins TRBV11-2 and TRBJ1-1; 9 positions agree with TRBD1. Germline loops: CDR1 SGHAT, CDR2 FQNNGV. Trimming at V came to 7 bases and at J to 8 bases, leaving 20 bases not matched to a gene. This CDR3 is built from 17 residues. CDR3 in amino acids: CASNVGQGRLGGQEAFF. As DNA, the CDR3 is TGTGCCAGCAATGTGGGACAGGGAAGGTTAGGGGGACAGGAAGCTTTCTTT.

The CDR3 reads CATSAATGNNYGYTF. The CDR3 DNA reads TGTGCCACCAGTGCAGCGACAGGGAATAACTATGGCTACACCTTC. The chain employs TRBV24-1 and TRBJ1-2; 7 bases align to TRBD1. V lost 5 bases, J lost 1 base, and 6 bases stayed unmatched. This CDR3 contains 15 residues. Germline values: CDR1 KGHDR, CDR2 SFDVKD.

The V call is TRBV24-1, the J call TRBJ1-5; D perhaps matches TRBD1 (6 bases). V lost 5 bases and J 5 bases, leaving 15 bases between the germline ends. Germline assignment: CDR1 KGHDR and CDR2 SFDVKD. The CDR3 sequence is 15 residues long. The chain's CDR3 is CATSGRGGADQPQHF. CDR3 DNA: TGTGCCACCAGTGGGAGGGGGGGCGCAGATCAGCCCCAGCATTTT.

The rearrangement links TRBV28 to TRBJ2-7, with D possibly matching TRBD2 (6 bases). This CDR3 is 13 amino acids long. Trimming removed 4 bases from V and 3 bases from J, with 10 bases in between. Looked up from germline, CDR1 is MDHEN and CDR2 is SYDVKM. The DNA of the CDR3 is TGTGCCAGCAGTTCCGGAGGGATCTACGAGCAGTACTTC. Translation gives CASSSGGIYEQYF. The full variable domain, its missing parts supplied by reference TRBV28 and TRBJ2-7, is DVKVTQSSRYLVKRTGEKVFLECVQDMDHENMFWYRQDPGLGLRLIYFSYDVKMKEKGDIPEGYSVSREKKERFSLILESASTNQTSMYLCASSSGGIYEQYFGPGTRLTVT.

The gene calls are TRBV4-1 and TRBJ2-5; D is unclear. V shed 2 bases and J shed 4 bases, with 5 bases lying between them. Germline assignment: CDR1 MGHRA and CDR2 YSYEKL. The length of the CDR3 is 12 residues. CDR3 DNA: TGCGCCAGCAGCCAACCAGGAGAGACCCAGTACTTC. Its translation is CASSQPGETQYF.

This clone was counted many times. The CDR3: CASSQGRGSLPQHF. Here the CDR3 DNA reads TGTGCCAGCAGCCAAGGAAGGGGTAGTCTCCCCCAGCATTTT. V gene TRBV3-1 (or the pseudogene TRBV3-2) combines with J gene TRBJ1-5; perhaps TRBD1 as D (5 bases). Between the trimmed V and J ends, which lost 1 base and 10 bases, there was a span of 14 bases. The CDR3 extends over 14 amino acids. Germline CDR1 is LGHDT and CDR2 is YNNKEL (reference sequence).

This rearrangement joins TRBV10-3 to TRBJ1-1; tentative D call: TRBD1 (5 bases). The CDR3 length is 15 residues. The germline V gene encodes CDR1 ENHRY and CDR2 SYGVKD. The V end lost 1 base, the J end lost 2 bases, and 11 bases lay between the germline ends. For the CDR3, the DNA is TGTGCCATCAGTGAGTTATGGACACCCAACACTGAAGCTTTCTTT. This translates into CAISELWTPNTEAFF.

The rearrangement joins TRBV5-1 to TRBJ2-2, with 7 positions matching TRBD1. CDR1 and CDR2 from the germline V gene are SGHRS and YFSETQ. V lost 4 bases and J lost 6; bases outside the gene matches: 9. This CDR3 has 15 amino acids. The DNA of the CDR3 is TGCGCCAGCAGCCTTTTGACAGGGAATCCCGGGGAGCTGTTTTTT. Amino acid sequence: CASSLLTGNPGELFF. The variable domain in full, completed from reference TRBV5-1 and TRBJ2-2, reads KAGVTQTPRYLIKTRGQQVTLSCSPISGHRSVSWYQQTPGQGLQFLFEYFSETQRNKGNFPGRFSGRQFSNSRSEMNVSTLELGDSALYLCASSLLTGNPGELFFGEGSRLTVL.

The CDR3, as DNA: TGTGCCAGTAGTATCCCGGGACAGGGGCCCTACGAGCAGTACTTC. It encodes CASSIPGQGPYEQYF. V is TRBV19 and J is TRBJ2-7; TRBD1 agrees at 10 bases. Germline CDR1 LNHDA, CDR2 SQIVND (reference sequence). The trim removed 3 bases at V and 2 bases at J, leaving 4 bases unmatched. There are 15 residues in the CDR3.

J is TRBJ2-1 and V is TRBV7-2; a weak D match, TRBD2 (6 bases). Trimming pared 0 bases from V and 0 bases from J, leaving 6 bases between. Germline CDR1 SGHTA, CDR2 FQGNSA. The CDR3 extends over 15 amino acids. This chain's CDR3 is CASSLATSSYNEQFF. DNA of the CDR3: TGTGCCAGCAGCTTAGCGACTAGCTCCTACAATGAGCAGTTCTTC.